These 20 T cell receptor beta chains were all obtained from the same sample, sequenced in a study of OX40 agonist ivuxolimab in advanced cancers. Using immunoSEQ multiplex PCR, the repertoire was profiled, and TCRdb retains in-frame clones only, with some absent. The sample comprises about 20,000 clones, around 90% of which are singletons, and around 56% rests with the top ten. The sample here was CD4+ or CD8+ T cells sorted from blood, taken in a trial of the OX40 agonist ivuxolimab. These receptors were obtained from an adult with an advanced solid tumor such as melanoma, head and neck, liver or kidney cancer.

The rearrangement links TRBV30 to TRBJ2-3, with TRBD2 as a possible D gene (6 bases). This CDR3 spans 14 amino acids. The V and J ends lost 2 bases and 0 bases respectively, with 9 bases between them. Germline-derived CDR1 and CDR2 are GTSNPN and SVGIG (reference sequence). In DNA, the CDR3 is TGTGCCTGGAGTAACGGGGGTAGCACAGATACGCAGTATTTT. It specifies CAWSNGGSTDTQYF.

This sequence joins TRBV4-1 and TRBJ2-7; D is uncertain. Germline assignment: CDR1 MGHRA and CDR2 YSYEKL. V was cut by 0 bases and J by 3 bases, with 6 bases left in between. The CDR3 has 13 amino acids. This CDR3 reads CASSQDRFYEQYF. For the CDR3, the DNA is TGCGCCAGCAGCCAAGACAGGTTCTACGAGCAGTACTTC.

The V gene is TRBV6-5, the J gene TRBJ2-7; TRBD1 matches 9 bases. Germline values: CDR1 MNHEY, CDR2 SVGAGI. This CDR3 spans 12 amino acids. The CDR3 nucleotides read TGTGGCGCCGGGACAGGGCCCTACGAGCAGTACTTC. Translation gives CGAGTGPYEQYF.

The chain employs TRBV19 and TRBJ1-5; tentatively, D is TRBD1 (5 bases). The germline gives CDR1 LNHDA, CDR2 SQIVND (reference sequence). The germline V and J ends were trimmed by 5 bases and 1 base, with 15 bases remaining between them. The CDR3 runs to 16 residues. The CDR3 DNA sequence: TGTGCCAGTAGTCTCGGGGGAGAAATAAGCAATCAGCCCCAGCATTTT. Its translation: CASSLGGEISNQPQHF.

V gene TRBV25-1 combines with J gene TRBJ1-2; D gene unclear. V gave up 3 bases and J gave up 0 bases, with 8 bases separating them. The CDR3 covers 14 residues. Germline V lookup: CDR1 MGHDK, CDR2 SYGVNS. The CDR3 coding sequence is TGTGCCAGCAGTGAGTGGTCCACTAACTATGGCTACACCTTC. It encodes CASSEWSTNYGYTF.

The rearrangement links TRBV4-1 to TRBJ2-7, with 8 positions matching TRBD2. This CDR3 is built from 14 residues. CDR1 MGHRA and CDR2 YSYEKL come from the germline V gene. With 0 bases clipped from V and 6 bases from J, the junction kept 4 bases outside the gene matches. The chain's CDR3 is CASSQETGGTEQYF. CDR3 DNA: TGCGCCAGCAGCCAAGAAACGGGAGGGACCGAGCAGTACTTC.

This clone was picked up one time. The V and J genes are TRBV5-1 and TRBJ1-4; D gene ambiguous. Germline V gives CDR1 SGHRS, CDR2 YFSETQ. CDR3 length equals 17 residues. Trimming left V 4 bases short and J 0 bases short, with 16 bases between. CDR3 nucleotide sequence: TGCGCCAGCAGCCCCTCCGGGGTCCGAGCAACTAATGAAAAACTGTTTTTT. It is translated as CASSPSGVRATNEKLFF.

The chain couples TRBV5-1 to TRBJ2-7; 12 positions match TRBD2. J gave up 3 bases and V 1 base, and 2 bases lay outside the gene matches. Per the germline V gene, CDR1 is SGHRS and CDR2 is YFSETQ. CDR3 length: 15 amino acids. The CDR3, as DNA: TGCGCCAGCAGCTTGACTAGCGGGGGGTTCTACGAGCAGTACTTC. It is translated as CASSLTSGGFYEQYF.

The V gene is TRBV19, the J gene TRBJ1-1; D call uncertain. CDR1 is LNHDA, CDR2 SQIVND, per germline (reference sequence). CDR3 size: 14 residues. Trimming removed 5 bases at V and 4 bases at J, with 14 bases between. CDR3 DNA sequence: TGTGCCAGTAGTCTAGGGCAGTGGGGCACTGAAGCTTTCTTT. Amino acids: CASSLGQWGTEAFF. The full variable domain, in which reference TRBV19 and TRBJ1-1 provide the parts outside the CDR3, is DGGITQSPKYLFRKEGQNVTLSCEQNLNHDAMYWYRQDPGQGLRLIYYSQIVNDFQKGDIAEGYSVSREKKESFPLTVTSAQKNPTAFYLCASSLGQWGTEAFFGQGTRLTVV.

This clone was counted once. The chain recombines TRBV7-2 with TRBJ1-2; weak D call: TRBD1 (6 bases). The V and J ends lost 2 bases and 3 bases respectively, with 10 bases between them. The CDR3 spans 14 residues. Germline CDR1 and CDR2: SGHTA and FQGNSA. The CDR3, as DNA: TGTGCCAGCAGCTTAACGGCAGGGGACTATGGCTACACCTTC. Protein: CASSLTAGDYGYTF.

This chain connects TRBV19 to TRBJ2-3; a possible D gene is TRBD2 (5 bases). The germline V and J ends were trimmed by 1 base and 6 bases, with 17 bases remaining between them. The CDR3 contains 16 residues. Per the germline V gene, CDR1 is LNHDA and CDR2 is SQIVND (reference sequence). CDR3 in DNA: TGTGCCAGTAGTATAGTTACGGGGATCGGGTCGGATACGCAGTATTTT. Translating it yields CASSIVTGIGSDTQYF.

This clone was seen only once. The chain employs TRBV29-1 and TRBJ1-1; D remains unclear. Trimming took 7 bases from V and 1 from J, leaving 4 bases between them. Germline values: CDR1 SQVTM, CDR2 ANQGSEA. The CDR3 sequence is 10 residues long. The CDR3 DNA follows: TGCAGCGCCACGAACACTGAAGCTTTCTTT. Encoded protein: CSATNTEAFF.

V usage is TRBV10-3 and J usage is TRBJ1-6; D is possibly TRBD1 (5 bases). Germline V CDR1 and CDR2: ENHRY, SYGVKD. V gave up 3 bases and J gave up 2 bases, with 11 bases separating them. The CDR3 spans 16 residues. The CDR3 is CAISETGTAYNSPLHF. Written as DNA, the CDR3 is TGTGCCATCAGTGAAACCGGGACGGCCTATAATTCACCCCTCCACTTT.

The chain uses TRBV4-2 and TRBJ1-1; D call uncertain. Germline V gene lookup returns CDR1 LGHNA and CDR2 YNFKEQ. Trimming removed 3 bases from V and 1 base from J, with 9 bases in between. This CDR3 has 14 amino acids. DNA for the CDR3: TGTGCCAGCAGCCACTTTAGGGAGAACACTGAAGCTTTCTTT. It encodes CASSHFRENTEAFF.

This clone was seen a few times. A far larger clone lies a single base away; this is likely a read error. Other nucleotide sequences in the sample specify the same CDR3. The CDR3 sequence is CASSFLPAGEDEQYF. The CDR3 nucleotides read TGTGCCAGCAGCTTTCTCCCAGCGGGGGAAGACGAGCAGTACTTC. The chain uses TRBV5-4 and TRBJ2-7, with 8 bases matching TRBD2. Germline V gene lookup returns CDR1 SGHNT and CDR2 YYREEE (reference sequence). V lost 2 bases, J lost 5 bases, and 9 bases stayed unmatched. The CDR3 has 15 amino acids.

This chain joins TRBV11-2 and TRBJ2-7, with no clear D. Germline CDR1 SGHAT, CDR2 FQNNGV. Trimming removed 1 base from V and 2 bases from J, with 6 bases in between. The CDR3 consists of 13 residues. The CDR3 DNA reads as TGTGCCAGCAGCTTAGGTTCCACCTACGAGCAGTACTTC. Residues: CASSLGSTYEQYF.

The chain carries TRBV30 and TRBJ1-1; TRBD1 aligns across 8 bases. This CDR3 contains 15 residues. The junction had 10 bases not matched to a gene; V was cut back by 3 bases and J by 4 bases. CDR1 and CDR2 (germline): GTSNPN, SVGIG (reference sequence). The CDR3, as DNA: TGTGCCTGGAGGATGAGGGGGACAGGTCTCACTGAAGCTTTCTTT. Translated, it gives CAWRMRGTGLTEAFF.

The chain links TRBV4-1 to TRBJ2-3; D gene ambiguous. Trimming stripped 0 bases from V and 1 base from J, with 11 bases between. Germline V gene data show CDR1 as MGHRA and CDR2 as YSYEKL. The CDR3 sequence is 16 residues long. The CDR3 bases are TGCGCCAGCAGCCAAGATCCCTATCCGGGCACAGATACGCAGTATTTT. Its translation: CASSQDPYPGTDTQYF.

The J gene is TRBJ1-5, the V gene TRBV30; D uncertain. The CDR3 loop spans 15 amino acids. Germline CDR1 and CDR2: GTSNPN and SVGIG (reference sequence). V was trimmed by 0 bases and J by 2 bases, leaving 11 bases between them. The CDR3 DNA follows: TGTGCCTGGAGTGTCCGGGGTGGGGGCAATCAGCCCCAGCATTTT. Its protein is CAWSVRGGGNQPQHF.

The chain is built from TRBV7-9 and TRBJ2-5; D gene uncertain. The CDR3 sequence is 16 residues long. V was trimmed by 5 bases and J by 1 base, leaving 17 bases between them. Germline CDR1 SEHNR, CDR2 FQNEAQ (reference sequence). For the CDR3, the DNA is TGTGCCAGCAGCCATCAATCCGTACGGAGCCAAGAGACCCAGTACTTC. Its protein product is CASSHQSVRSQETQYF.